These 2 T cell receptor beta chains came from one sample sequenced in a study of blood T cells in healthy people across ages. A second 7 to 11 cycle PCR used barcoded and J-beta primers. TCRdb reanalysed the 5' RACE reads using MiXCR and keeps one entry per CDR3 protein. The sample lists over 1.5 million distinct CDR3 sequences; about 50% were seen once. The source material was blood. These receptors were taken from a woman between 35 and 50 years old in good health.

The chain joins TRBV7-2 to TRBJ2-7, with 11 bases that match TRBD1. J gave up 7 bases and V 6 bases, and 5 bases lay outside the gene matches. The CDR3 is 13 amino acids. The germline V gene has CDR1 SGHTA and CDR2 FQGNSA. CDR3 in amino acids: CASRRTGGFEQYF. CDR3 sequence (DNA): TGTGCCAGCAGGCGGACAGGGGGCTTTGAGCAGTACTTC.

With regard to this clonotype: At one end, the junction sequence differs from germline, possibly due to a read error. The chain is built from TRBV7-8 and TRBJ2-5, with 7 nucleotides matching TRBD1. Germline V gene sequence: CDR1 SGHVS, CDR2 FQNEAQ. This CDR3 is built from 16 residues. CDR3 in amino acids: CASSLGQLATQETRYF. CDR3 bases: TGTGCCAGCAGCTTGGGACAGTTGGCGACACAAGAGACCCGGTACTTC. The full variable domain, its missing parts supplied by reference TRBV7-8 and TRBJ2-5, is GAGVSQSPRYKVAKRGQDVALRCDPISGHVSLFWYQQALGQGPEFLTYFQNEAQLDKSGLPSDRFFAERPEGSVSTLKIQRTQQEDSAVYLCASSLGQLATQETRYFGPGTRLLVL.